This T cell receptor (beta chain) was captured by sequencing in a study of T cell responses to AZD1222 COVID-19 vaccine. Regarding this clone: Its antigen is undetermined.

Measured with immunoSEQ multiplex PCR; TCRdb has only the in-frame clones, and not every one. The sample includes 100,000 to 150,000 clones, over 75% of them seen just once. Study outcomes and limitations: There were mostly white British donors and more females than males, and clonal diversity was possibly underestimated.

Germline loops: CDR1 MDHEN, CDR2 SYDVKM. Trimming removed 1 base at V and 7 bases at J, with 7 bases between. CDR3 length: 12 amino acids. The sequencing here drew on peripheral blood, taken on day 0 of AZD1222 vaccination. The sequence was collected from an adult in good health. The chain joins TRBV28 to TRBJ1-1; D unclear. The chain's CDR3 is CASSLSQHEAFF. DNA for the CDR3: TGTGCCAGCAGTTTATCCCAGCATGAAGCTTTCTTT.